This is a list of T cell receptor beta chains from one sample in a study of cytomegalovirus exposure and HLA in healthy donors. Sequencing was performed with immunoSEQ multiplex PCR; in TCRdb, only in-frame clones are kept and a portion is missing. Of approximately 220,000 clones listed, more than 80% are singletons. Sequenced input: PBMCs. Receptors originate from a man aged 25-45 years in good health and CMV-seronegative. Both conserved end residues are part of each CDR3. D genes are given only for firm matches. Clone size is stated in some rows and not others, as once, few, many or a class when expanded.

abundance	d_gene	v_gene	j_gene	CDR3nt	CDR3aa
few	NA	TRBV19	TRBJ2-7	TGTGCCAGTAGTCCCACTTACTCCTACGAGCAGTACTTC	CASSPTYSYEQYF
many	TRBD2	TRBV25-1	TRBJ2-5	TGTGCCAGCAGTGGTGGGACTAGCTGGGAGACCCAGTACTTC	CASSGGTSWETQYF
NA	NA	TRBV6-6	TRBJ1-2	TGTGCCAGCAGTTACTCGGACAGTGATTATGGCTACACCTTC	CASSYSDSDYGYTF
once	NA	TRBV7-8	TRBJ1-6	TGTGCCAGCAGGGAGACGGGTTATAATTCACCCCTCCACTTT	CASRETGYNSPLHF
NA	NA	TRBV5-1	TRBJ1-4	TGCGCCAGCAGCTTGGTTGTCGGGGATGAAAAACTGTTTTTT	CASSLVVGDEKLFF
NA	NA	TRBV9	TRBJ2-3	TGTGCCAGCAACTTAGACATTACTAGCACAGATACGCAGTATTTT	CASNLDITSTDTQYF
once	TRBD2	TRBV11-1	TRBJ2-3	TGTGCCAGCAGTATTCTGGCGGGGGGGCCATCAGATACGCAGTATTTT	CASSILAGGPSDTQYF
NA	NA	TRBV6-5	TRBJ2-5	TGTGCCAGCAGTTACGGCAAGGGGTCCCCGGCCCAGTACTTC	CASSYGKGSPAQYF
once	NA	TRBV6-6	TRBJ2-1	TGTGCCAGCAGGGGAGAATACAATGAGCAGTTCTTC	CASRGEYNEQFF
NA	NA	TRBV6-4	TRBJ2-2	TGTGCCAGCAAGGGGCACGCGAACACCGGGGAGCTGTTTTTT	CASKGHANTGELFF
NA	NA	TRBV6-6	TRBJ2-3	TGTGCCAGCAGTTACCCGGCAGGGGCCTCCACAGATACGCAGTATTTT	CASSYPAGASTDTQYF
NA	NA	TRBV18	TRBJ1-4	TGTGCCAGCTCTTCCCTGGGCTCAGGGGTGGAAAAACTGTTTTTT	CASSSLGSGVEKLFF
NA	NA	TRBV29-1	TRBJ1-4	TGCAGCGTTCGGACGGGGAATGAAAAACTGTTTTTT	CSVRTGNEKLFF
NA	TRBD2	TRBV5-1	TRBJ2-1	TGCGCCAGCAGCTATCGGACTAGCGGGGGCCCGAGCTCCTACAATGAGCAGTTCTTC	CASSYRTSGGPSSYNEQFF
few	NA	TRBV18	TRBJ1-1	TGTGCCAGCTCACCGGCCACTGAAGCTTTCTTT	CASSPATEAFF
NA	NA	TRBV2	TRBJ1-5	TGTGCCAGCAGTGAGTCCCAGGTTAGCAATCAGCCCCAGCATTTT	CASSESQVSNQPQHF
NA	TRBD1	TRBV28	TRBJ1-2	TGTGCCAGCAACCATGAGGGGGCGGGGAGAGTAAACTATGGCTACACCTTC	CASNHEGAGRVNYGYTF
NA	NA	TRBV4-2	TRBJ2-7	TGTGCCAGCAGCCAAGATAAGGCGGGGACGGTATCCTACGAGCAGTACTTC	CASSQDKAGTVSYEQYF
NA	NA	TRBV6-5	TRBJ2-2	TGTGCCAGCAGCCGCCGCAGGTCGAACACCGGGGAGCTGTTTTTT	CASSRRRSNTGELFF
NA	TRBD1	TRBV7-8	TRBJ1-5	TGTGCCAGCAGCCACAGGGGGCGGAGGAGCAATCAGCCCCAGCATTTT	CASSHRGRRSNQPQHF
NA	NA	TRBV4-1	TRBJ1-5	TGCGCCAGCAGCCACTCAATGGGAGGCCTTTATCAGCCCCAGCATTTT	CASSHSMGGLYQPQHF
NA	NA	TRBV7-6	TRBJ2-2	TGTGCCAGCAGCTTAGACGGTGCGAACACCGGGGAGCTGTTTTTT	CASSLDGANTGELFF
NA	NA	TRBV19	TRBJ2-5	TGTGCCAGTAGTATAGATCTTGCCAGGGCAGGGGAGACCCAGTACTTC	CASSIDLARAGETQYF
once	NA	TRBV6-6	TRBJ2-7	TGTGCCAGCAGCCGAACTTCTTCCTACGAGCAGTACTTC	CASSRTSSYEQYF
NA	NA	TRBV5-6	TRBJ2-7	TGTGCCAGCAGCTTATCCGCGGGTGTCTACGAGCAGTACTTC	CASSLSAGVYEQYF
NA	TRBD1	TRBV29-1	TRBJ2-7	TGCAGCGTTGTGGGACAGGCTGAGCATGAGTACTTC	CSVVGQAEHEYF
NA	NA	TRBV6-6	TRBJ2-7	TGTGCCAGCAGTGTTGGACTATCGAGCTCCTACGAGCAGTACTTC	CASSVGLSSSYEQYF
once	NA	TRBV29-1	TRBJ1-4	TGCAGCGGTGCCCAGGGTAATAGGAATGAAAAACTGTTTTTT	CSGAQGNRNEKLFF
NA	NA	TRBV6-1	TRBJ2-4	TGTGCCAGCACTACAGGGTCCCATAACATTCAGTACTTC	CASTTGSHNIQYF
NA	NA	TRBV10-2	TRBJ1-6	TGCGCCAGCAGTGAGTATCGGGATTCACCCCTCCACTTT	CASSEYRDSPLHF
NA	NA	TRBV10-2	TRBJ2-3	TGCGCCAGCAGTGATGCAGGGATCACAGATACGCAGTATTTT	CASSDAGITDTQYF
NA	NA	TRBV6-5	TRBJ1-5	TGTGCCAGCAGTTCCCGGGGGGGGGAAGGGCCCCAGCATTTT	CASSSRGGEGPQHF
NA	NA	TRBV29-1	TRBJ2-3	TGCAGCGTACGAAATACCGGGGGCACAGATACGCAGTATTTT	CSVRNTGGTDTQYF
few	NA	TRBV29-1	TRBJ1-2	TGCAGCGTTGACGCAGGGTATGGCTACACCTTC	CSVDAGYGYTF
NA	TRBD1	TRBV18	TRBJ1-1	TGTGCCAGCTCACTGACAGGGTTGAACACTGAAGCTTTCTTT	CASSLTGLNTEAFF
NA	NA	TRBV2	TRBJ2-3	TGTGCCAGCAGCTCGGGACTTAGCACAGATACGCAGTATTTT	CASSSGLSTDTQYF
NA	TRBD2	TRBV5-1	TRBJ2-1	TGCGCCAGCAGCTTGGTCAGCGGGGGGGCCACGTATGAGCAGTTCTTC	CASSLVSGGATYEQFF
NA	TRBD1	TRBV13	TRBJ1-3	TGTGCCAGCAGCTTTAGAAGGGGGCCCTGGGGAAACACCATATATTTT	CASSFRRGPWGNTIYF
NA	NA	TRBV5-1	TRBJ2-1	TGCGCCAGCAGCTTGGACCGGCTAGCCCCAAGCTCCTACAATGAGCAGTTCTTC	CASSLDRLAPSSYNEQFF
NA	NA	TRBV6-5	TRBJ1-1	TGTGCCAGCACGAGAGGCATGGGGCTGGGTACTGAAGCTTTCTTT	CASTRGMGLGTEAFF
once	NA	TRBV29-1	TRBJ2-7	TGCAGCGTTGCAGGTCGGCCATACGAGCAGTACTTC	CSVAGRPYEQYF
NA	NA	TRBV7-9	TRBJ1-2	TGTGCCAGCACCATCGTTGAGCCCTATGGCTACACCTTC	CASTIVEPYGYTF
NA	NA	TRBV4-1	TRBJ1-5	TGCGCCAGCAGTCTGGACAGCTCTAATCAGCCCCAGCATTTT	CASSLDSSNQPQHF
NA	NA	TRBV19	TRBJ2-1	TGTGCCAGTAGTATTTCACAGTTATACAATGAGCAGTTCTTC	CASSISQLYNEQFF
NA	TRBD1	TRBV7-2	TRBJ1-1	TGTGCCAGCAGCTCCACGGGACAGGGATCGACTGAAGCTTTCTTT	CASSSTGQGSTEAFF
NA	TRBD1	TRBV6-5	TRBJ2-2	TGTGCCAGCAGGTCCACCGGGACAGAACACCGGGAGCTGTTTTTT	CASRSTGTEHRELFF
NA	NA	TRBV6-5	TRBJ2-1	TGTGCCAGCAGTTACTCGAGACAGTCCTACAATGAGCAGTTCTTC	CASSYSRQSYNEQFF
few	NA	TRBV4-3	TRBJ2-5	TGCGCCAGCAGCCAAGATCCCCAACAAGGAGGGGAGACCCAGTACTTC	CASSQDPQQGGETQYF
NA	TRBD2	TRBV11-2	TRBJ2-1	TGTGCCAGCAGACCCGGGACTAGCGCCTACAATGAGCAGTTCTTC	CASRPGTSAYNEQFF
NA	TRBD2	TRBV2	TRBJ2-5	TGTGCCAGCAGCTCAGATCCGACTAGCGGGGGGGCCGGGGAGACCCAGTACTTC	CASSSDPTSGGAGETQYF
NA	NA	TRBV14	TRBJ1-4	TGTGCCAGCAGCCAAGGGGCCAGGGGCTTTGAAAAACTGTTTTTT	CASSQGARGFEKLFF
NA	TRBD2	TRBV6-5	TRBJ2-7	TGTGCCAGCAGTTCGAAAACTAGCGTTAAATTCTACGAGCAGTACTTC	CASSSKTSVKFYEQYF
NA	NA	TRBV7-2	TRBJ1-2	TGTGCCAGCAGCTTCCCCAACTATAACTATGGCTACACCTTC	CASSFPNYNYGYTF
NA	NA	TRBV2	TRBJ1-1	TGTGCCAGCCCCCGGGGTGGGCACACTGAAGCTTTCTTT	CASPRGGHTEAFF
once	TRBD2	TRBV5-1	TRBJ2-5	TGCGCCAGCAGCTCGGGACTAGCGGGGGGAGGAGAGACCCAGTACTTC	CASSSGLAGGGETQYF